The present T cell receptor (beta chain) was sequenced within a study of CD8 T cells in ankylosing spondylitis. Study results and limitations: According to the report, clones linked to the disease were significantly enriched in matched synovial fluid samples taken from ankylosing spondylitis patients. A subset of motif variants has previously been described in the synovial fluid and blood of reactive arthritis.

Molecular-barcoded quantitative 5'-RACE produced these TCR beta libraries. TCRdb re-called the 5' RACE reads with MiXCR, one entry per CDR3 protein. Seen here are around 280,000 distinct CDR3 sequences, roughly 20% observed once, and the top ten hold around 7.8%. CDR1 and CDR2 (germline): DFQATT, SNEGSKA (reference sequence). The V and J ends lost 3 bases and 4 bases respectively, with 16 bases between them. The CDR3 runs to 15 residues. A note on this clonotype: Its antigen is undetermined.

The rearrangement joins TRBV20-1 to TRBJ2-1, with D possibly TRBD2 on 6 matching bases. The sequence was obtained from a male donor with ankylosing spondylitis or in good health (not recorded which). Sequences were obtained from blood, either unsorted or a sorted T cell fraction (not recorded which). For the CDR3, the DNA is TGCAGTGCTAGTCCGTCAAGCGGGTCTTACAATGAGCAGTTCTTC. Its protein product is CSASPSSGSYNEQFF.